This T cell receptor beta chain was sequenced in a study of radiotherapy plus CTLA-4 blockade in lung cancer. Study overall: Disease control was achieved by over 25% of patients, and objective responses by more than 15%. The study's findings and limits: Expansion in blood of tumor-derived TCR clones was seen after radiotherapy plus ipilimumab. Early clone dynamics of blood T cells, plus interferon-beta, reportedly predicted response best.

Trimming left V 5 bases short and J 8 bases short, with 10 bases between. The CDR3 spans 12 residues. Looked up from germline, CDR1 is MNHEY and CDR2 is SMNVEV (reference sequence). Turning to this clone: The target antigen is unknown.

Clones were read by immunoSEQ multiplex PCR, and TCRdb kept only the in-frame ones, dropping some. The sample holds tens of thousands of clones, 79% seen once. Focal radiation plus CTLA-4 blockade with ipilimumab was administered to patients who had chemo-refractory metastatic non-small-cell lung cancer. This clonotype was sampled from a human donor with non-small cell lung cancer that progressed on radiotherapy plus ipilimumab. The chain combines TRBV27 with TRBJ2-1; a possible D gene is TRBD1 (6 bases). Sample: peripheral blood, taken from a patient treated with radiotherapy plus ipilimumab. CDR3 amino acids: CASSVTGYEQFF. CDR3 DNA sequence: TGTGCCAGCAGTGTCACAGGGTATGAGCAGTTCTTC.